This T cell receptor (beta chain) came from a study of blood T cell repertoires in COVID-19. The V gene's germline CDR1 is MGHRA and CDR2 YSYEKL. This CDR3 region has 15 residues. V dropped 0 bases and J dropped 5 bases, with 13 bases sitting between them. TCRdb's copy holds only in-frame clones and misses some; the assay was immunoSEQ multiplex PCR. The table includes around 150,000 clones, over 70% detected once. Shortly before study entry, within 2 weeks, exposed participants had met a COVID-19 case. The TCR originated in a man between 65 and 80 years old who had been exposed to COVID-19. The rearrangement joins TRBV4-1 to TRBJ2-5; D remains ambiguous. Material for sequencing was PBMCs or T cells enriched from blood (not recorded which). DNA of the CDR3: TGCGCCAGCAGCCAAGACCCCCGTGGTGAGGAGACCCAGTACTTC. This encodes CASSQDPRGEETQYF.